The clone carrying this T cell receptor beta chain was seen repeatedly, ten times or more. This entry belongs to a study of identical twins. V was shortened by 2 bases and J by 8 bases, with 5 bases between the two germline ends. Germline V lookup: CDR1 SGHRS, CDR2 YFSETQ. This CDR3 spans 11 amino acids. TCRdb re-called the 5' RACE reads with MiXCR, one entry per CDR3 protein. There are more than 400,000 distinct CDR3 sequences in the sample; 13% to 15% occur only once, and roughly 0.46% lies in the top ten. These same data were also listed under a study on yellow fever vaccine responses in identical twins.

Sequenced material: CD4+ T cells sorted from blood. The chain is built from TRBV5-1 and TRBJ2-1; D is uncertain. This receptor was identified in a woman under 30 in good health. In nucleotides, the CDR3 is TGCGCCAGCAGCTTCTCTCATGAGCAGTTCTTC. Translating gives CASSFSHEQFF.